These 12 T cell receptor beta chains share one sample of origin, sequenced in a study of blood T cell repertoires in COVID-19. Assay: immunoSEQ multiplex PCR; the TCRdb copy retains only in-frame clones and omits some. The sample holds about 360,000 clones; around 90% are singletons and the top ten take about 2.9%. The material sequenced was peripheral blood. These receptors were taken from a human donor in a cohort sampled during active COVID-19.

A few counts support this clone. The chain combines TRBV4-2 with TRBJ2-1, with TRBD2 matching 12 bases. J lost 8 bases, V lost 4 bases, and 6 bases had no gene match. The germline V gene has CDR1 LGHNA and CDR2 YNFKEQ. The length of the CDR3 is 15 residues. DNA for the CDR3: TGTGCCAGCAGCCCTACTAGCGGGAGGTGGGATGAGCAGTTCTTC. Amino acids: CASSPTSGRWDEQFF.

Concerning this clone itself: Germline and junction disagree at one end, which may indicate a read error. This chain uses TRBV29-1 with TRBJ2-5; 7 bases align to TRBD2. CDR1 is SQVTM and CDR2 is ANQGSEA in the germline V gene. CDR3 length equals 9 residues. CDR3 nucleotides: TGCAGCGCTGCGGGAGAGCGCGACTTC. Translated: CSAAGERDF.

The chain has TRBV4-1 and TRBJ2-1; TRBD2 might be the D (7 bases). The CDR3 sequence is 17 residues long. The germline V gene has CDR1 MGHRA and CDR2 YSYEKL. The V end was cut by 4 bases, the J end by 7 bases, with 23 bases between. In DNA form, the CDR3 reads TGCGCCAGCAGCCTCCCCCAGGGGAGGGGATCTTCGAATGAGCAGTTCTTC. Protein: CASSLPQGRGSSNEQFF.

J is TRBJ2-7 and V is TRBV30; possible D gene TRBD1, 6 bases. Germline lookup yields CDR1 GTSNPN and CDR2 SVGIG (reference sequence). The CDR3 loop spans 13 amino acids. V lost 6 bases and J lost 6, with 18 bases in between. CDR3 region: CACDTRGLSEQYF. CDR3 nucleotides: TGTGCCTGCGACACCAGGGGCCTTTCCGAGCAGTACTTC.

A single count supports this clone. The V and J genes are TRBV6-5 and TRBJ2-5, with D perhaps matching TRBD1 (5 bases). The germline V gene encodes CDR1 MNHEY and CDR2 SVGAGI. V lost 6 bases and J lost 5, with 13 bases in between. CDR3 length equals 13 residues. CDR3 sequence reads: CASRDGARETQYF. For the CDR3, the DNA is TGTGCCAGCAGGGATGGGGCGAGGGAGACCCAGTACTTC.

The chain uses TRBV5-1 and TRBJ2-2, with D possibly being TRBD1 (5 bases). The CDR3 is made up of 16 amino acids. Germline CDR1 reads SGHRS; CDR2 reads YFSETQ. Trimming stripped 0 bases from V and 6 bases from J, with 15 bases between. The CDR3 region has the DNA TGCGCCAGCAGCTTGGATGTACAGGTGGGATCCGGGGAGCTGTTTTTT. Its protein product is CASSLDVQVGSGELFF.

V and J are TRBV5-1 and TRBJ2-7, with D possibly matching TRBD1 (6 bases). Germline CDR1 reads SGHRS; CDR2 reads YFSETQ. The V and J ends lost 3 bases and 5 bases respectively, with 21 bases between them. This CDR3 region has 16 residues. The CDR3 here is CASSSIYRDNLNEQYF. Here the CDR3 DNA reads TGCGCCAGCAGCTCGATTTACCGGGACAATTTAAACGAGCAGTACTTC.

The V and J genes are TRBV4-2 and TRBJ2-3; 9 bases match TRBD1. Germline trimming cut 1 base from V and 2 bases from J; bases unmatched to any gene: 1. Germline values: CDR1 LGHNA, CDR2 YNFKEQ. This CDR3 is built from 15 residues. CDR3 DNA sequence: TGTGCCAGCAGCCAAGGGACAGGGGACACAGATACGCAGTATTTT. It encodes CASSQGTGDTDTQYF.

In the case of this clone: Other DNA sequences in the sample encode the same CDR3. The rearrangement joins TRBV7-2 to TRBJ2-1; 10 bases are shared with TRBD2. Germline V gives CDR1 SGHTA, CDR2 FQGNSA. CDR3 length: 15 residues. V was clipped by 1 base and J by 4 bases; unmatched bases: 1. CDR3 sequence: CASSLGTSGYNEQFF. The CDR3 DNA is TGTGCCAGCAGCTTAGGGACTAGCGGTTACAATGAGCAGTTCTTC.

J is TRBJ1-4 and V is TRBV10-3; D is possibly TRBD1 (5 bases). CDR1 is ENHRY, CDR2 SYGVKD, per germline. Deletions cut 3 bases from V and 8 bases from J, with 10 bases between. The CDR3 is 13 residues long. The CDR3, as DNA: TGTGCCATCAGTGAAGCGGGGACGGAAAAACTGTTTTTT. Translating it yields CAISEAGTEKLFF.

The gene calls are TRBV27 and TRBJ2-7, with 10 nucleotides matching TRBD2. Looked up from germline, CDR1 is MNHEY and CDR2 is SMNVEV (reference sequence). V lost 4 bases to trimming and J lost 3 bases; unmatched junction nucleotides: 6. The CDR3 loop spans 15 amino acids. CDR3 nucleotide sequence: TGTGCCAGCAGTTGGACTAGCGGAGCTGACTACGAGCAGTACTTC. Translated: CASSWTSGADYEQYF.

The chain links TRBV28 to TRBJ2-1; 8 bases fit TRBD2. Trimming took 10 bases from V and 1 from J; bases not matched to a gene: 6. Germline assignment: CDR1 MDHEN and CDR2 SYDVKM. The CDR3 has 14 amino acids. The CDR3 DNA reads as TGTGCCACGATCTCTAGCGGGTCCTACAATGAGCAGTTCTTC. This translates into CATISSGSYNEQFF.